The 8 T cell receptor beta chains below come from one sample, sequenced in a study of low-dose radiotherapy and immunotherapy resistance in tumors. TRAV- and TRBV-specific primers were used for first-strand cDNA, which covered alpha and beta chains. The authors amplified TCRs for around 20 PCR cycles with a constant-region primer and a V-primer adapter. One entry per CDR3 protein, called by TCRdb with MiXCR from the reads. This sample has approximately 100,000 distinct CDR3 sequences, with roughly 20% found just once. Specified time point: after trial treatment. Documented treatment: LDRT plus nivolumab, ipilimumab, low-dose cyclophosphamide and aspirin (RACIN trial). Sample: PBMCs, taken after low-dose radiotherapy plus immunotherapy. The source is a male donor with prostate cancer.

This clonotype has a count of ten or more. The V gene is TRBV29-1, the J gene TRBJ2-4, with a possible D match to TRBD2 (6 bases). V lost 4 bases, J lost 9 bases, and 16 bases lay in between. CDR3 length: 13 amino acids. Germline V gives CDR1 SQVTM, CDR2 ANQGSEA. CDR3 region: CSVVRPGVGIQYF. The CDR3, as DNA: TGCAGCGTTGTTCGGCCGGGGGTCGGCATTCAGTACTTC. Using reference TRBV29-1 and TRBJ2-4 for the parts outside the CDR3, the full variable domain is SAVISQKPSRDICQRGTSLTIQCQVDSQVTMMFWYRQQPGQSLTLIATANQGSEATYESGFVIDKFPISRPNLTFSTLTVSNMSPEDSSIYLCSVVRPGVGIQYFGAGTRLSVL.

This clonotype was found a few times. It is unclear where the CDR3 begins or ends on the DNA, so no DNA is shown, and the CDR3 is as TCRdb lists it. The chain's CDR3 is CASSRPGQTLKKNCFF. This rearrangement joins TRBV5-8 to TRBJ1-4; the table's TRBD1 call for D was not verified on the DNA. The CDR3 totals 16 residues, both ends included. Per germline, CDR1 SGHTS and CDR2 YDEGEE.

This clonotype was counted ten times or more. The rearrangement links TRBV7-2 to TRBJ1-5; D gene ambiguous. V dropped 5 bases and J dropped 6 bases, with 8 bases sitting between them. CDR3 length: 12 amino acids. Germline CDR1 reads SGHTA; CDR2 reads FQGNSA. As DNA, the CDR3 is TGTGCCAGCAGCAATACCCGTCAGCCCCAGCATTTT. Translated: CASSNTRQPQHF.

There are many counts of this clonotype. The chain recombines TRBV5-1 with TRBJ2-3; D not resolved. The V end was cut by 0 bases, the J end by 4 bases, with 9 bases between. Germline loops: CDR1 SGHRS, CDR2 YFSETQ. This CDR3 has 14 amino acids. The CDR3 DNA sequence: TGCGCCAGCAGCTTGGTTCGGCGGCCAGATACGCAGTATTTT. This encodes CASSLVRRPDTQYF.

About this clonotype: With only one base between it and a far larger clone, this is likely a read error. This chain connects TRBV12-3 or TRBV12-4 to TRBJ1-2; D is perhaps TRBD1 (5 bases). The CDR3 has 13 amino acids. The CDR3 here is CASSDPLTGTNLF. Written as DNA, the CDR3 is TGTGCCAGCAGTGACCCCTTAACTGGGACGAACCTCTTC.

This clonotype was observed at least ten times. The junction and the germline gene differ at one end; a read error may be behind it. The chain recombines TRBV4-1 with TRBJ1-4; D is unclear. Germline lookup yields CDR1 MGHRA and CDR2 YSYEKL. This CDR3 has 13 residues. The CDR3 spells CASSHGPKEKLFF. The CDR3 coding sequence is TGTGCCAGCAGCCATGGACCGAAGGAAAAACTGTTTTTT.

This clonotype appeared many times. The genes are TRBV18 and TRBJ1-3; possibly TRBD1 for D (6 bases). Germline CDR1 is KGHSH and CDR2 is LQKENI. This CDR3 has 15 amino acids. V lost 3 bases and J lost 5, with 14 bases in between. In DNA, the CDR3 is TGTGCCAGCTCACCTATCGGGGGCCTGAGAAACACCATATATTTT. Translated: CASSPIGGLRNTIYF.

This clonotype was observed a few times. This rearrangement joins TRBV5-6 to TRBJ2-2; D not resolved. This CDR3 contains 15 residues. The germline V gene encodes CDR1 SGHDT and CDR2 YYEEEE. Trimming took off 5 bases at V and 4 bases at J, with 15 bases between the two ends. CDR3 DNA sequence: TGTGCCAGCAGTCCCTTCCGGTCCCGCACCGGGGAGCTGTTTTTT. Translation: CASSPFRSRTGELFF.